A single T cell receptor beta chain is shown here with its context. Other DNA sequences within the sample encode an identical CDR3. This sample stems from a study of shared clonotypes between healthy human individuals. Among the donors, all were Caucasian adults who lived in Nashville, Tennessee. The CDR3 is 15 amino acids. Germline-derived CDR1 and CDR2 are LNHDA and SQIVND (reference sequence). V was clipped by 3 bases and J by 0 bases, with 9 bases between them. Genomic DNA belonging to each subset was distributed in equal measure over several immunoSEQ plates. TCRdb's copy holds only in-frame clones and misses some; the assay was immunoSEQ multiplex PCR. In the table there are over a million clones, roughly 96% of which are singletons.

The sequencing sample was made of naive CD4+ T cells sorted from blood. Subset defined: CD45RA+ positively selected. V usage is TRBV19 and J usage is TRBJ1-3; D remains unclear. This receptor was identified in a man in his thirties or forties in good health. CDR3 DNA sequence: TGTGCCAGTAGTATTTGGGGAAGCTCTGGAAACACCATATATTTT. Encoded protein: CASSIWGSSGNTIYF.